These 2 T cell receptor beta chains were all obtained from the same sample, sequenced in a study of spatial heterogeneity in lung cancer. Notes on the study in general: Mutation tallies in tumors tracked expanded intratumoral alpha and beta TCR counts.

The time point is: sample taken at primary tumor resection. Which antigens these TCRs recognize remains unknown. TCRdb re-analysed the 5' RACE reads in MiXCR, keeping a single row per CDR3 protein. Found here are thousands of distinct CDR3 sequences, around 40% of them singletons; the top ten hold roughly 31%. Sequenced material: lung tumor tissue, taken at surgery. These receptors all come from a male donor with early-stage non-small cell lung cancer.

This clonotype counts as medium-sized. CDR3 sequence reads: CASGYYSTGEYF. CDR3 nucleotides: TGTGCCAGCGGTTATTACAGCACCGGGGAGTATTTT. The V gene is TRBV28, the J gene TRBJ2-3; D may be TRBD2 (5 bases). V was shortened by 8 bases and J by 13 bases, with 19 bases between the two germline ends. The CDR3 loop spans 12 amino acids. The germline V gene has CDR1 MDHEN and CDR2 SYDVKM.

In its sample, this clonotype was seen many times. The V call is TRBV6-6, the J call TRBJ1-6; 10 bases are shared with TRBD1. The V segment lost 7 bases and the J segment 10 bases; nucleotides outside the gene matches: 7. Germline CDR1 reads MNHNY; CDR2 reads SVGAGI (reference sequence). This CDR3 contains 14 residues. The CDR3 DNA reads as TGTGCCAGCACCTCCCGGGACAGGGGATCACCCCTCCACTTT. Amino acid sequence: CASTSRDRGSPLHF.